The 14 T cell receptor beta chains listed next were all sequenced from one sample in a study of PD-1 blockade in classical Hodgkin lymphoma. Assay: immunoSEQ multiplex PCR; the TCRdb copy retains only in-frame clones and omits some. There are about 61,000 clones in the sample; roughly nine tenths occur only once, and 7% to 8.5% lies in the top ten. Time point of the sample: cycle 4 day 1 (C4D1), after five to seven weeks of nivolumab. All trial patients relapsed after autologous stem cell transplantation. This sample comprised peripheral blood mononuclear cells (PBMCs), obtained before the fourth cycle of nivolumab. These receptor sequences come from a human donor with classical Hodgkin lymphoma.

Of note for this clone: This sample also contains other DNA sequences that code for the same CDR3. This CDR3 reads CASSLGQGTGELFF. The CDR3 coding sequence is TGCGCCAGCAGCCTAGGACAGGGCACCGGGGAGCTGTTTTTT. The gene calls are TRBV5-1 and TRBJ2-2; 8 bases match TRBD1. The germline V gene encodes CDR1 SGHRS and CDR2 YFSETQ. The CDR3 length is 14 residues. Trimming removed 4 bases from V and 4 bases from J; junction bases left unmatched: 3.

This chain uses TRBV2 with TRBJ1-1; 7 nucleotides match TRBD1. Germline V gives CDR1 SNHLY, CDR2 FYNNEI. Trimming removed 2 bases from V and 0 bases from J; junction bases left unmatched: 6. The CDR3 totals 16 residues. CDR3 bases: TGTGCCAGCAGTGAAAGTTCAGGGGGTCTGAACACTGAAGCTTTCTTT. Encoded protein: CASSESSGGLNTEAFF.

CDR3: CASSLRQRNIQYF. CDR3 DNA sequence: TGTGCCAGCAGCTTACGGCAGAGGAACATTCAGTACTTC. The chain has TRBV7-8 and TRBJ2-4; D unresolved. CDR3 length: 13 amino acids. The germline V and J ends were trimmed by 2 bases and 7 bases, with 9 bases remaining between them. Per the germline V gene, CDR1 is SGHVS and CDR2 is FQNEAQ.

J is TRBJ2-1 and V is TRBV7-7; tentative D call: TRBD2 (7 bases). The CDR3 covers 15 residues. Trimming cost V 1 base and J 7 bases, with 14 bases left between them. Germline V gives CDR1 SSHAT, CDR2 FNYEAQ (reference sequence). The CDR3 loop is CASSLGGGGQNEQFF. CDR3 sequence (DNA): TGTGCCAGCAGCTTAGGTGGGGGGGGGCAAAATGAGCAGTTCTTC.

The chain employs TRBV13 and TRBJ1-3; 8 bases are shared with TRBD1. Trimming removed 4 bases from V and 0 bases from J; junction bases left unmatched: 2. Germline V gives CDR1 PRHDT, CDR2 FYEKMQ (reference sequence). This CDR3 is built from 15 residues. The CDR3 here is CASSSGQASGNTIYF. CDR3 bases: TGTGCCAGCAGCTCGGGACAGGCCTCTGGAAACACCATATATTTT.

The rearrangement joins TRBV2 to TRBJ2-2; D perhaps matches TRBD2 (5 bases). This CDR3 contains 15 residues. With 2 bases removed from V and 7 bases from J, the gap between germline ends came to 14 bases. The V gene's germline CDR1 is SNHLY and CDR2 FYNNEI. The CDR3 nucleotides read TGTGCCAGCAGTGAACGAGCGGTCCTAATCGGGGAGCTGTTTTTT. This gives the protein CASSERAVLIGELFF.

The rearrangement links TRBV19 to TRBJ1-5; D is unresolved. This CDR3 contains 13 residues. Germline CDR1 is LNHDA and CDR2 is SQIVND (reference sequence). V dropped 3 bases and J dropped 6 bases, with 9 bases sitting between them. The CDR3 here is CASSMGSGQPQHF. The CDR3 nucleotides are TGTGCCAGTAGTATGGGCTCAGGTCAGCCCCAGCATTTT.

V and J are TRBV19 and TRBJ2-6; D is ambiguous. The CDR3 covers 15 residues. Germline CDR1 and CDR2: LNHDA and SQIVND (reference sequence). V lost 0 bases and J lost 0, with 3 bases in between. CDR3 loop: CASSIDLSGANVLTF. Written as DNA, the CDR3 is TGTGCCAGTAGTATAGATCTCTCTGGGGCCAACGTCCTGACTTTC.

J is TRBJ1-1 and V is TRBV7-2; weak D call: TRBD1 (5 bases). V was trimmed by 7 bases and J by 4 bases, leaving 19 bases between them. The CDR3 has 15 residues. Germline CDR1 SGHTA, CDR2 FQGNSA. The CDR3 sequence is CASTPRGAGITEAFF. CDR3 nucleotide sequence: TGTGCCAGCACCCCCCGGGGCGCCGGCATCACTGAAGCTTTCTTT. The entire variable domain, with the rest obtained from reference TRBV7-2 and TRBJ1-1, is as follows: GAGVSQSPSNKVTEKGKDVELRCDPISGHTALYWYRQSLGQGLEFLIYFQGNSAPDKSGLPSDRFSAERTGGSVSTLTIQRTQQEDSAVYLCASTPRGAGITEAFFGQGTRLTVV.

This sequence joins TRBV27 and TRBJ2-1, with 10 bases identical to TRBD2. This CDR3 region has 15 residues. Unmatched junction bases numbered 13, after V lost 8 bases and J lost 9 bases. Germline CDR1 is MNHEY and CDR2 is SMNVEV (reference sequence). The CDR3 sequence is CASLGVSGGASEQFF. CDR3 sequence (DNA): TGTGCCAGCCTGGGAGTAAGCGGGGGGGCTAGTGAGCAGTTCTTC.

This rearrangement joins TRBV28 to TRBJ2-1; either TRBD1 or TRBD2 may fit D (5 bases each). The V gene's germline CDR1 is MDHEN and CDR2 SYDVKM. With 1 base removed from V and 8 bases from J, the gap between germline ends came to 12 bases. The CDR3 length is 14 residues. The CDR3, as DNA: TGTGCCAGCAGTTTATCCTGGGACGTCGATGAGCAGTTCTTC. This sequence encodes CASSLSWDVDEQFF. Full variable domain (remainder filled in from reference TRBV28 and TRBJ2-1): DVKVTQSSRYLVKRTGEKVFLECVQDMDHENMFWYRQDPGLGLRLIYFSYDVKMKEKGDIPEGYSVSREKKERFSLILESASTNQTSMYLCASSLSWDVDEQFFGPGTRLTVL.

The CDR3 sequence is CASGLGGPQHF. CDR3 sequence (DNA): TGTGCTAGTGGTTTGGGGGGGCCCCAGCATTTT. The rearrangement joins TRBV12-5 to TRBJ1-5; the D is unclear. The V end lost 1 base, the J end lost 9 bases, and 4 bases lay between the germline ends. The CDR3 runs to 11 residues. Germline V gene data show CDR1 as LGHNT and CDR2 as FRNRAP.

V gene TRBV6-5 combines with J gene TRBJ1-2, with TRBD1 as a possible D gene (6 bases). CDR1 is MNHEY, CDR2 SVGAGI, per germline. Trimming left V 0 bases short and J 6 bases short, with 11 bases between. The CDR3 is made up of 14 amino acids. The CDR3 spells CASSYSKGGNGYTF. As DNA, the CDR3 is TGTGCCAGCAGTTACTCGAAAGGGGGGAATGGCTACACCTTC.

Here the CDR3 DNA reads TGTGCCTGGAGATTTATGGGGTATGCGGACACTGAAGCTTTCTTT. Translation: CAWRFMGYADTEAFF. The chain couples TRBV30 to TRBJ1-1; D is unclear. Trimming stripped 3 bases from V and 3 bases from J, with 17 bases between. The CDR3 covers 15 residues. Germline V lookup: CDR1 GTSNPN, CDR2 SVGIG (reference sequence).